A selection of T cell receptor beta chains follows, all from one sample in a study of blood T cell repertoires in COVID-19. Assay used: immunoSEQ multiplex PCR; TCRdb lists only in-frame clones, some missing. Of 150,000 to 180,000 clones in the sample, roughly nine tenths were seen once. Sequenced: peripheral blood. All receptors come from a man aged 50 or older with acute or convalescent COVID-19. Each CDR3 is given without its conserved first and last residue. Each record gives: J gene, V gene, clone size, D gene, CDR3 protein. A D gene is named only where the DNA matches it firmly. The size of a clone is reported for some rows only, either as once, few or many, or as a class for expanded clones.

TRBJ1-2 TRBV12-3/TRBV12-4 . TRBD1 ASSPGQGFGYT
TRBJ1-4 TRBV18 . TRBD1 ASSPGQGSTNEKLF
TRBJ2-1 TRBV27 . . ASSSHYGEFEQF
TRBJ1-6 TRBV7-9 . . ASSLGDNHFTLH
TRBJ1-1 TRBV4-2 . . ASSQDRRTKNTEAF
TRBJ2-1 TRBV5-1 . . ASSLVSSGGYNEQF
TRBJ1-1 TRBV3-1/TRBV3-2 . . ASSPLTARVKAF
TRBJ2-1 TRBV3-1/TRBV3-2 once . ASSQGAGNEQF
TRBJ2-1 TRBV18 . . ASSPSAVGYNEQF
TRBJ2-7 TRBV28 . . ASSLLLSYEQY